These T cell receptor beta chains were read from a single sample in a study of T cell repertoires in cytomegalovirus infection. Via MiXCR, TCRdb re-called the reads, giving one row per CDR3 protein. Of around 300,000 distinct CDR3 sequences in the sample, about 20% were seen once. Their recognized antigens are unknown. The source material was cultured PBMCs, sampled from culture after CMV antigen stimulation. The receptors were sampled from a human donor in good health (CMV status not recorded). Some clones in this sample may be carry-over from other donors' samples. The CDR3 runs from the conserved cysteine through the conserved F or W. The D gene is left open where the match is weak. The size field is filled for only some rows; it gives once, few, many or a size class.

size: NA; V: TRBV29-1; J: TRBJ1-4; D: TRBD1; DNA: TGCAGCGTAACTACAGGGGGCGCGGCAACTAATGAAAAACTGTTTTTT; CDR3: CSVTTGGAATNEKLFF
size: NA; V: TRBV19; J: TRBJ1-1; D: NA; DNA: TGTGCCAGTAGTCCTCTGGACAGTTTGACTGAAGCTTTCTTT; CDR3: CASSPLDSLTEAFF
size: NA; V: TRBV12-3/TRBV12-4; J: TRBJ2-1; D: NA; DNA: TGTGCCAGCAGTCCGGAGCGGCGGGACTTCTCCTACAATGAGCAGTTCTTC; CDR3: CASSPERRDFSYNEQFF
size: few; V: TRBV5-6; J: TRBJ2-5; D: TRBD1; DNA: TGTGCCAGCAGCTCTCAGGGGGCGGGGGAGACCCAGTACTTC; CDR3: CASSSQGAGETQYF
size: few; V: TRBV18; J: TRBJ1-4; D: NA; DNA: TGTGCCAGCTCACCACGGGCGGACTTCGAAAAACTGTTTTTT; CDR3: CASSPRADFEKLFF
size: many; V: TRBV6-2/TRBV6-3; J: TRBJ2-5; D: TRBD1; DNA: TGTGCCAGCAGTTCCGTTGACAGGGAGGAGACCCAGTACTTC; CDR3: CASSSVDREETQYF
size: NA; V: TRBV14; J: TRBJ2-1; D: NA; DNA: TGTGCCAGCAGCCAAGATTCCGGGACGGAACTGTACAATGAGCAGTTCTTC; CDR3: CASSQDSGTELYNEQFF
size: many; V: TRBV7-2; J: TRBJ1-1; D: NA; DNA: TGTGCCAGCAGCGGACCGGTCGGAGGCACTGAAGCTTTCTTT; CDR3: CASSGPVGGTEAFF
size: many; V: TRBV7-8; J: TRBJ1-5; D: TRBD1; DNA: TGTGCCAGCAGCTTGGACAGGGACGGTCAGCCCCAGCATTTT; CDR3: CASSLDRDGQPQHF
size: many; V: TRBV7-2; J: TRBJ1-2; D: NA; DNA: TGTGCCAGCAGCTTAGATTATAACAGGCCCTATGGCTACACCTTC; CDR3: CASSLDYNRPYGYTF
size: NA; V: TRBV20-1; J: TRBJ1-6; D: TRBD1; DNA: TGCAGTGCTAGAGATGACAGGGAGGTGTATAATTCACCCCTCCACTTT; CDR3: CSARDDREVYNSPLHF
size: NA; V: TRBV12-3/TRBV12-4; J: TRBJ1-2; D: NA; DNA: TGTGCCAGCAGTGAGACGGGATATGGCTACACCTTC; CDR3: CASSETGYGYTF
size: many; V: TRBV11-3; J: TRBJ1-1; D: NA; DNA: TGTGCCAGCAGCTTAGATTTTCAGGGGTTGAACACTGAAGCTTTCTTT; CDR3: CASSLDFQGLNTEAFF
size: NA; V: TRBV6-1; J: TRBJ2-1; D: TRBD1; DNA: TGTGCCAGCATCCGGGGCCGGACAGGGTCCTACAATGAGCAGTTCTTC; CDR3: CASIRGRTGSYNEQFF
size: few; V: TRBV7-2; J: TRBJ2-3; D: NA; DNA: TGTGCCAGCAGCTTAGTTTCAGATACGCAGTATTTT; CDR3: CASSLVSDTQYF
size: NA; V: TRBV19; J: TRBJ2-3; D: TRBD1; DNA: TGTGCCAGTAGTTTATACAGGGGAACAGATACGCAGTATTTT; CDR3: CASSLYRGTDTQYF
size: NA; V: TRBV27; J: TRBJ1-2; D: NA; DNA: TGTGCCAGCAGTTTAGAGGGGGTATCGGGATATGGCTACACCTTC; CDR3: CASSLEGVSGYGYTF
size: many; V: TRBV27; J: TRBJ1-1; D: NA; DNA: TGTGCCAGCACCGAACAGGGCGGAGGGGTAAGCACTGAAGCTTTCTTT; CDR3: CASTEQGGGVSTEAFF
size: many; V: TRBV7-2; J: TRBJ2-7; D: NA; DNA: TGTGCCAGCAGCTTTCAGGACGAGACTGTCTACGAGCAGTACTTC; CDR3: CASSFQDETVYEQYF
size: NA; V: TRBV6-2/TRBV6-3; J: TRBJ1-1; D: NA; DNA: TGTGCCAGCAGTTACGTTGCAGGGCAGCCAGACACTGAAGCTTTCTTT; CDR3: CASSYVAGQPDTEAFF
size: many; V: TRBV7-6; J: TRBJ1-3; D: NA; DNA: TGTGCCAGCAGCTTAGCGGCAGGGACCTATTCTCCAAACACCATATATTTT; CDR3: CASSLAAGTYSPNTIYF
size: many; V: TRBV7-6; J: TRBJ2-1; D: TRBD2; DNA: TGTGCCAGCAGCTTAATGGCTAGCGGTTACAATGAGCAGTTCTTC; CDR3: CASSLMASGYNEQFF
size: few; V: TRBV7-9; J: TRBJ1-4; D: TRBD1; DNA: TGTGCCAGCAGCTTAGAGGGGACAGCTAATGAAAAACTGTTTTTT; CDR3: CASSLEGTANEKLFF
size: many; V: TRBV7-2; J: TRBJ1-2; D: TRBD1; DNA: TGTGCCAGCAGCCCTTCGGACAGGCGAAATTATGGCTACACCTTC; CDR3: CASSPSDRRNYGYTF
size: NA; V: TRBV28; J: TRBJ1-5; D: NA; DNA: TGTGCCAGCAGTTCTCCTTTCGGGGGGTATAGCAATCAGCCCCAGCATTTT; CDR3: CASSSPFGGYSNQPQHF
size: few; V: TRBV12-3/TRBV12-4; J: TRBJ1-1; D: NA; DNA: TGTGCCAGCAGTTTAATTTGGGCAGTTGGGACTGAAGCTTTCTTT; CDR3: CASSLIWAVGTEAFF
size: many; V: TRBV12-3/TRBV12-4; J: TRBJ2-1; D: TRBD2; DNA: TGTGCCAGCAGAATAGCGGGAGGGAACAATGAGCAGTTCTTC; CDR3: CASRIAGGNNEQFF
size: NA; V: TRBV24-1; J: TRBJ2-1; D: TRBD2; DNA: TGTGCCACCAGTGATCCTAGCGGGTCCGTTCACAATGAGCAGTTCTTC; CDR3: CATSDPSGSVHNEQFF
size: few; V: TRBV28; J: TRBJ2-7; D: TRBD1; DNA: TGTGCCAGCAGTTCATACCTTCGGGACAGGAGATCCTACGAGCAGTACTTC; CDR3: CASSSYLRDRRSYEQYF
size: many; V: TRBV11-2; J: TRBJ1-1; D: NA; DNA: TGTGCCAGCAGCGCTGACAGCAACACTGAAGCTTTCTTT; CDR3: CASSADSNTEAFF
size: NA; V: TRBV7-3; J: TRBJ2-3; D: NA; DNA: TGTGCCAGCAGCTCTAACCCTGTGTCCAGCGGGTTACGCGGGTATACGCAGTATTTT; CDR3: CASSSNPVSSGLRGYTQYF
size: NA; V: TRBV5-1; J: TRBJ2-1; D: TRBD2; DNA: TGCGCCAGCAGCTTTTCTAGCGGGAGCTGGAATGAGCAGTTCTTC; CDR3: CASSFSSGSWNEQFF
size: NA; V: TRBV6-8; J: TRBJ2-1; D: TRBD2; DNA: TGTGCCAGCAGTTCTCGGACTAGCGGGAGGGCCAGGAATGAGCAGTTCTTC; CDR3: CASSSRTSGRARNEQFF
size: few; V: TRBV24-1; J: TRBJ2-3; D: NA; DNA: TGTGCCACCAGTGATTCGGGAGACGGCCCAGATACGCAGTATTTT; CDR3: CATSDSGDGPDTQYF
size: NA; V: TRBV28; J: TRBJ2-3; D: TRBD1; DNA: TGTGCCAGCAGTTTCCTGACAGGGGCGACAGATACGCAGTATTTT; CDR3: CASSFLTGATDTQYF
size: many; V: TRBV7-2; J: TRBJ2-1; D: TRBD2; DNA: TGTGCCAGCAGTCCTCCGGGACTAGCGGGAGGTGCTTCAAATGAGCAGTTCTTC; CDR3: CASSPPGLAGGASNEQFF
size: many; V: TRBV19; J: TRBJ1-5; D: NA; DNA: TGTGCCAGTACCCAGGCTGGGAATCAGCCCCAGCATTTT; CDR3: CASTQAGNQPQHF
size: many; V: TRBV29-1; J: TRBJ2-5; D: NA; DNA: TGCAGCGTGGGGAAGACGGAGACCCAGTACTTC; CDR3: CSVGKTETQYF
size: many; V: TRBV7-2; J: TRBJ2-5; D: NA; DNA: TGTGCCAGCAGCCCAGGGGTGGTGGAGACCCAGTACTTC; CDR3: CASSPGVVETQYF
size: NA; V: TRBV28; J: TRBJ1-6; D: TRBD1; DNA: TGTGCCAGCTACCTAGGGGGCACATCCTATAATTCACCCCTCCACTTT; CDR3: CASYLGGTSYNSPLHF